Listed here are 8 T cell receptor beta chains from one sample, sequenced in a study of molecular identifiers for immune sequencing clone quantification. From the PCR reads, TCRdb called clonotypes with MiXCR, one entry per CDR3 protein. The table has approximately 680,000 distinct CDR3 sequences, about 25% seen once. Sequences were obtained from naive CD8+ T cells from blood, with Jurkat cell RNA spiked in. Subset specified: FACS-sorted CD8+CD4-CCR7+CD45RA+ naive T cells. The receptors come from a human donor in good health. Some libraries in this study had Jurkat cell RNA spiked in.

This clonotype was observed a few times. The V call is TRBV4-1, the J call TRBJ1-3; D perhaps matches TRBD1 (5 bases). Between the trimmed V and J ends, which lost 0 bases and 3 bases, there was a span of 12 bases. Germline CDR1 reads MGHRA; CDR2 reads YSYEKL. This CDR3 is built from 16 residues. The CDR3 loop is CASSQDGQGYGNTIYF. Written as DNA, the CDR3 is TGCGCCAGCAGCCAAGATGGGCAGGGTTATGGAAACACCATATATTTT.

Remarks on this clonotype: The junction and the germline gene differ at one end; a read error may be behind it. The V gene is TRBV5-1, the J gene TRBJ1-3, with 8 bases lining up with TRBD1. The germline gives CDR1 SGHRS, CDR2 YFSETQ. CDR3 length equals 15 residues. The CDR3, as DNA: TGCGCCAGCAGCTTGGACAGGGGGGCTGGAATCACCATATATTTT. Amino acid sequence: CASSLDRGAGITIYF. Full variable domain (rest looked up from reference TRBV5-1 and TRBJ1-3): KAGVTQTPRYLIKTRGQQVTLSCSPISGHRSVSWYQQTPGQGLQFLFEYFSETQRNKGNFPGRFSGRQFSNSRSEMNVSTLELGDSALYLCASSLDRGAGITIYFGEGSWLTVV.

This chain links TRBV21-1 with TRBJ2-7; the table gives TRBD1 as D, unverified against the DNA. TRBV21-1 corresponds to a pseudogene. This CDR3 region has 17 residues. The CDR3 region is CASSKRSGQKDYYEQYF. The CDR3 DNA sequence: TGTGCCAGCAGCAAACGGTCAGGACAGAAGGACTACTACGAGCAGTACTTC.

This clonotype was picked up a small number of times. This chain joins TRBV20-1 and TRBJ1-5; perhaps TRBD1 as D (6 bases). CDR1 is DFQATT and CDR2 is SNEGSKA in the germline V gene (reference sequence). V was shortened by 6 bases and J by 4 bases, with 16 bases between the two germline ends. The CDR3 covers 14 residues. CDR3 bases: TGCAGTGCCTACCCAGAACAGGGAAATCAGCCCCAGCATTTT. Protein: CSAYPEQGNQPQHF.

The rearrangement links TRBV24-1 to TRBJ1-1, with a tentative D call TRBD1 (6 bases). CDR1 is KGHDR, CDR2 SFDVKD, per germline. The CDR3 extends over 13 amino acids. The V and J ends lost 4 bases and 14 bases respectively, with 19 bases between them. CDR3 DNA sequence: TGTGCCACCAGTGACCGACACGGGACAAGGCTGTTCTTT. Its translation is CATSDRHGTRLFF.

The chain links TRBV24-1 to TRBJ2-3; TRBD1 aligns across 8 bases. In germline, CDR1 is KGHDR, CDR2 SFDVKD. V lost 1 base and J lost 0; bases outside the gene matches: 5. There are 17 residues in the CDR3. The CDR3 loop is CATSDFPGQGSTDTQYF. The CDR3 DNA is TGTGCCACCAGTGATTTTCCAGGACAGGGAAGCACAGATACGCAGTATTTT.

This clonotype was found a few times. V gene TRBV6-5 combines with J gene TRBJ1-3; no definite D call. Trimming cost V 5 bases and J 0 bases, with 8 bases left between them. Germline V gene lookup returns CDR1 MNHEY and CDR2 SVGAGI. The CDR3 totals 14 residues. This CDR3 reads CASSAESSGNTIYF. As DNA, the CDR3 is TGTGCCAGCAGTGCAGAGAGCTCTGGAAACACCATATATTTT.

To note about this clonotype: The junction shows a germline mismatch at one end, possibly a read error. The V call is TRBV12-3 or TRBV12-4, the J call TRBJ2-1, with TRBD2 as a possible D gene (6 bases). The CDR3 extends over 14 amino acids. The CDR3 coding sequence is TGTGCCAGCAGCAACCCCGGGAGCTACGATGAGCAGTTCTTC. Translated, it gives CASSNPGSYDEQFF.